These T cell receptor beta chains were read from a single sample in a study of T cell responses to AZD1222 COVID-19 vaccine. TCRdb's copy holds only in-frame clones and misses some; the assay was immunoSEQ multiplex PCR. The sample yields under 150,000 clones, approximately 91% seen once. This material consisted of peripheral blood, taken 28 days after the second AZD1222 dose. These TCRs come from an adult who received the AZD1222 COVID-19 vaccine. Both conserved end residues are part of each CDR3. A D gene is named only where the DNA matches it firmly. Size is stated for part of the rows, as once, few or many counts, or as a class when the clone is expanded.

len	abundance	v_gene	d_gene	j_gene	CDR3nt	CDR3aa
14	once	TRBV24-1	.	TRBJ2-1	TGTGCCACCATGCCTGGTGGGCCCGAAAATGAGCAGTTCTTC	CATMPGGPENEQFF
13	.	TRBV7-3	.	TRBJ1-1	TGTGCCAGCGGCCAGGGACCGAACACTGAAGCTTTCTTT	CASGQGPNTEAFF
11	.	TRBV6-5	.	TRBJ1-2	TGTGCCAGCACTTTGGCGTATGGCTACACCTTC	CASTLAYGYTF
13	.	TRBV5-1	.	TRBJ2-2	TGCGCCAGCAGGCTAGTCCAGTCCGGGGAGCTGTTTTTT	CASRLVQSGELFF
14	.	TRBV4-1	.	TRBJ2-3	TGCGCCAGCAGCCCCAGGGAGTTATTAGATACGCAGTATTTT	CASSPRELLDTQYF
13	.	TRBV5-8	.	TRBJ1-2	TGTGCCAGCAGCTCAACCGCCGGGGACCTCTACACCTTC	CASSSTAGDLYTF
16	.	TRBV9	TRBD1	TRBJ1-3	TGTGCCAGCAGCGGCGGGACAGGGTTTTTTGGAAACACCATATATTTT	CASSGGTGFFGNTIYF
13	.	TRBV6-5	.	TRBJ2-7	TGTGCCAGCAGTTACGCGAGCTCCTACGAGCAGTACTTC	CASSYASSYEQYF
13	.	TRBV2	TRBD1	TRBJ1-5	TGTGCCAGCAGGGGGGACAGTAATCAGCCCCAGCATTTT	CASRGDSNQPQHF
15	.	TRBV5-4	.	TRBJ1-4	TGTGCCAGCAGCTTGGGGGGTGCAACTAATGAAAAACTGTTTTTT	CASSLGGATNEKLFF
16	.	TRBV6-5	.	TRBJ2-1	TGTGCCAGCAGTTACAGCGTTAACATACAAGACAATGAGCAGTTCTTC	CASSYSVNIQDNEQFF
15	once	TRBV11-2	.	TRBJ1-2	TGTGCCAGCAGCTTAGTCGGCAGTGAGGGATATGGCTACACCTTC	CASSLVGSEGYGYTF
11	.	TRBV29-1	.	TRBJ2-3	TGCAGCTGTAGCCTCACAGATACGCAGTATTTT	CSCSLTDTQYF
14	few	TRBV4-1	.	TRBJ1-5	TGCGCCAGCAGCCAACTAGGGTTAGGGCAGCCCCAGCATTTT	CASSQLGLGQPQHF
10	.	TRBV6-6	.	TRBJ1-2	TGTGCCAGCCGAGGGCGGGAGCTGACCTTC	CASRGRELTF
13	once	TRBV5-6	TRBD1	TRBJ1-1	TGTGCCAGCAGCTTATCCAGGGGGCGGTGGGCTTTCTTT	CASSLSRGRWAFF
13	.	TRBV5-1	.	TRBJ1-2	TGCGCCAGCCGCCGGTGGGGGGCGGATGGCTACACCTTC	CASRRWGADGYTF
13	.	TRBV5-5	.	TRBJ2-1	TGTGCCAGCAGCTTGTACAGGGTCAATGAGCAGTTCTTC	CASSLYRVNEQFF
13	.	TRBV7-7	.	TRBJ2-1	TGTGCTAGCAGCCCGGACTTCCACAATGAGCAGTTCTTC	CASSPDFHNEQFF
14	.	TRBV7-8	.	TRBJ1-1	TGTGCCAGCAGCTTAACAACCGGGGGCAGTGAAGCTTTCTTT	CASSLTTGGSEAFF
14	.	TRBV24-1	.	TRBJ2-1	TGTGCCACCAGTGGAAACCAGGCCTACAATGAGCAGTTCTTC	CATSGNQAYNEQFF
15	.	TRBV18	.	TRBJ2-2	TGTGCCAGCTCACCACCTAACGGGGAAACCGGGGAGCTGTTTTTT	CASSPPNGETGELFF
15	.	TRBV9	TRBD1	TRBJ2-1	TGTGCCAGCAGCGTCTTGGGACAGGGGTCAGGTGAGCAGTTCTTC	CASSVLGQGSGEQFF
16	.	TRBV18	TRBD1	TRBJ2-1	TGTGCCAGCTCACCAGGGACAGGGGTTTCCTACAATGAGCAGTTCTTC	CASSPGTGVSYNEQFF
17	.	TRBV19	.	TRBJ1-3	TGTGCCAGTACGCGCGAGGCGGTACTGAGCTCTGGAAACACCATATATTTT	CASTREAVLSSGNTIYF
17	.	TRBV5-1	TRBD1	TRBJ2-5	TGCGCCAGCAGTTCCGGGACAGGGGGCAGCTGGGGAGAGACCCAGTACTTC	CASSSGTGGSWGETQYF
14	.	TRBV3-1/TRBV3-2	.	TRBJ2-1	TGTGCCAGCAGCCAAGAGGGGGGGCACAATGAGCAGTTCTTC	CASSQEGGHNEQFF
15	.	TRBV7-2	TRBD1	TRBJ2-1	TGTGCCAGCAGCTCGGGACAGAGCCCCTACAATGAGCAGTTCTTC	CASSSGQSPYNEQFF
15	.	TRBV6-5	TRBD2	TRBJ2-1	TGTGCCAGCAGTTACTCGACTAGCGCGAGGAATGAGCAGTTCTTC	CASSYSTSARNEQFF
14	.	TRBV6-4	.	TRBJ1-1	TGTGCCAGCAGTGAGGGAGCAGATAAGACTGAAGCTTTCTTT	CASSEGADKTEAFF
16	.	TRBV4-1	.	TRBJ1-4	TGCGCCAGCAGCCAACCCTACAGAGGGAGAGGGGAAAAACTGTTTTTT	CASSQPYRGRGEKLFF
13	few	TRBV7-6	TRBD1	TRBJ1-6	TGTGCCAGCAGGCCAGACAGGGTTTCACCCCTCCACTTT	CASRPDRVSPLHF
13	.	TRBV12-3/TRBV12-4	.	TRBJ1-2	TGTGCCAGCAGTTTGAGCGGGGACTATGGCTACACCTTC	CASSLSGDYGYTF
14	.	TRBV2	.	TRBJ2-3	TGTGCCAGCAGTGAGTTTCCTATCTCAGATACGCAGTATTTT	CASSEFPISDTQYF
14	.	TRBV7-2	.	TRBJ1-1	TGTGCCAGCAGCTCACCACAGGAGTACACTGAAGCTTTCTTT	CASSSPQEYTEAFF
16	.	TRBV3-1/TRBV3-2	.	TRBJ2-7	TGTGCCAGCAGCCAAGATCTTGGAGCCCTCTCCTACGAGCAGTACTTC	CASSQDLGALSYEQYF
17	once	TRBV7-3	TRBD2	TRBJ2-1	TGTGCCAGCAGCCGCCAGGTGGCGGGAGGGCCGGAGAATGAGCAGTTCTTC	CASSRQVAGGPENEQFF
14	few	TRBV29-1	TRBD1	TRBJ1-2	TGCAGCGTTCAGCCGGGACAGATGAACTATGGCTACACCTTC	CSVQPGQMNYGYTF
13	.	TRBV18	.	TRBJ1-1	TGTGCCAGCTCACCAGGGATGAACACTGAAGCTTTCTTT	CASSPGMNTEAFF
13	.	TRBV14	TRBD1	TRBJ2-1	TGTGCCAGCAGCCGGAAAGACGGGACAGGGATGTTCTTC	CASSRKDGTGMFF
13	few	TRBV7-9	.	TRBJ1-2	TGTGCCAGCAGCTGGGTGGGAGACTATGGCTACACCTTC	CASSWVGDYGYTF
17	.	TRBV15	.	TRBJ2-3	TGTGCCACCAAACTCCCCTCGGCGAGTCTCGGCACAGATACGCAGTATTTT	CATKLPSASLGTDTQYF
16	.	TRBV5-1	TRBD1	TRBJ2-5	TGCGCCAGCAGCTTGGCTCTGGGACAGGGTGGAGAGACCCAGTACTTC	CASSLALGQGGETQYF
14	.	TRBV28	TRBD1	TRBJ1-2	TGTGCCAGCAGCCCGGGACAGAGATTTTATGGCTACACCTTC	CASSPGQRFYGYTF
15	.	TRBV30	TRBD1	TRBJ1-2	TGTGCCTGGAGTCGGACAGGGGGCCGAACCTATGGCTACACCTTC	CAWSRTGGRTYGYTF
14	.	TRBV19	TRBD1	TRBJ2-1	TGTGCCAGCAGCCCGGGACAGTCTTACAATGAGCAGTTCTTC	CASSPGQSYNEQFF
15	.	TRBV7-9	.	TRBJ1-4	TGTGCCAGCAGCTTAGATTGGCAGGGAAGTGAAAAACTGTTTTTT	CASSLDWQGSEKLFF
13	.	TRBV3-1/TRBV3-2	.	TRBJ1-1	TGTGCCAGCAGCCAGGGGGGGAACACTGAAGCTTTCTTT	CASSQGGNTEAFF